The T cell receptor (beta chain) under discussion was sequenced for a study of PD-1 blockade in classical Hodgkin lymphoma. Broader study findings: Newly diagnosed patients reportedly had lower baseline TCR diversity than healthy donors. Repertoires differed for reasons still undefined, possibly disease activity or prior therapy.

This clone was observed a single time. The antigen is undetermined. Time point here: cycle 4 day 1 (C4D1), after 5 to 7 weeks of nivolumab. Following autologous stem cell transplantation, relapse occurred in every patient, and exposure to brentuximab vedotin varied. Assay: immunoSEQ multiplex PCR; the TCRdb copy retains only in-frame clones and omits some. This table holds under 20,000 clones, over 60% found once. This CDR3 is built from 16 residues. The V gene lost 3 bases and the J gene lost 0 bases, with 14 bases spanning the gap. Per germline, CDR1 KGHSH and CDR2 LQKENI. The material was peripheral blood mononuclear cells (PBMCs), obtained before the fourth cycle of nivolumab. The J gene is TRBJ1-1, the V gene TRBV18; D gene uncertain. This TCR was recovered from a human donor with classical Hodgkin lymphoma. CDR3 amino acids: CASSPGVGNMNTEAFF. CDR3 DNA: TGTGCCAGCTCACCTGGGGTCGGAAACATGAACACTGAAGCTTTCTTT.